These 27 T cell receptor beta chains share one sample of origin, sequenced in a study of shared clonotypes between healthy human individuals. Assay used: immunoSEQ multiplex PCR; TCRdb lists only in-frame clones, some missing. Of about 2.3 million clones in the sample, approximately 93% are singletons; the top ten hold roughly 0.36%. Sequencing was performed on naive CD4+ T cells from PBMCs. Regarding subset: CD45RA+ positively selected. The receptor source for this set is a man aged 18 to 29 in good health. Some clones in this sample may be carry-over from other donors' samples.

The J gene is TRBJ2-1, the V gene TRBV7-8; D unresolved. The germline V and J ends were trimmed by 5 bases and 7 bases, with 6 bases remaining between them. Germline V lookup: CDR1 SGHVS, CDR2 FQNEAQ. This CDR3 region has 11 residues. As DNA, the CDR3 is TGTGCCAGCAGCCCCTTTAATGAGCAGTTCTTC. This sequence encodes CASSPFNEQFF.

This chain uses TRBV18 with TRBJ1-2; 9 bases line up with TRBD1. The V gene's germline CDR1 is KGHSH and CDR2 LQKENI. After removal of 2 bases from V and 2 bases from J, the junction contained 3 bases not matched to a gene. This CDR3 is 15 amino acids long. The CDR3 coding sequence is TGTGCCAGCTCACCAGACAGGGGGTCAAACTATGGCTACACCTTC. This sequence encodes CASSPDRGSNYGYTF. The entire variable domain, with the rest obtained from reference TRBV18 and TRBJ1-2, is as follows: NAGVMQNPRHLVRRRGQEARLRCSPMKGHSHVYWYRQLPEEGLKFMVYLQKENIIDESGMPKERFSAEFPKEGPSILRIQQVVRGDSAAYFCASSPDRGSNYGYTFGSGTRLTVV.

The V gene is TRBV13, the J gene TRBJ1-3; a weak D match, TRBD1 (6 bases). Germline values: CDR1 PRHDT, CDR2 FYEKMQ (reference sequence). The CDR3 is made up of 16 amino acids. Trimming cost V 2 bases and J 0 bases, with 11 bases left between them. In DNA form, the CDR3 reads TGTGCCAGCAGCTTACGAGACAGGTCCTCTGGAAACACCATATATTTT. Its translation is CASSLRDRSSGNTIYF.

This clone has only one observation. This rearrangement joins TRBV7-2 to TRBJ2-5, with 10 bases lining up with TRBD2. Germline lookup yields CDR1 SGHTA and CDR2 FQGNSA. V was pared by 5 bases and J by 4 bases, with 7 bases of the junction left unmatched. The length of the CDR3 is 15 residues. Here the CDR3 reads CASSLRTSGRETQYF. CDR3 nucleotides: TGTGCCAGCAGCCTCAGGACTAGCGGCAGAGAGACCCAGTACTTC. Full variable domain (remainder filled in from reference TRBV7-2 and TRBJ2-5): GAGVSQSPSNKVTEKGKDVELRCDPISGHTALYWYRQSLGQGLEFLIYFQGNSAPDKSGLPSDRFSAERTGGSVSTLTIQRTQQEDSAVYLCASSLRTSGRETQYFGPGTRLLVL.

This chain connects TRBV2 to TRBJ2-3; D gene uncertain. Germline values: CDR1 SNHLY, CDR2 FYNNEI. This CDR3 spans 14 amino acids. The germline V and J ends were trimmed by 7 bases and 1 base, with 12 bases remaining between them. This chain's CDR3 is CASNGQMRTDTQYF. CDR3 in DNA: TGTGCCAGCAATGGGCAGATGCGCACAGATACGCAGTATTTT.

The rearrangement joins TRBV14 to TRBJ2-7, with 8 bases lining up with TRBD2. The germline CDR1 and CDR2 sequences are SGHDN and FVKESK. There are 15 residues in the CDR3. With 3 bases clipped from V and 1 base from J, the junction kept 5 bases outside the gene matches. CDR3 amino acids: CASSHGLAASYEQYF. CDR3 in DNA: TGTGCCAGCAGCCACGGACTAGCAGCTTCCTACGAGCAGTACTTC.

This chain uses TRBV6-5 with TRBJ1-3; no reliable D call. Germline V gene sequence: CDR1 MNHEY, CDR2 SVGAGI. The V end lost 2 bases, the J end lost 3 bases, and 11 bases lay between the germline ends. The CDR3 sequence is 15 residues long. The CDR3 coding sequence is TGTGCCAGCAGTTACGGACCCCATGGTGGAAACACCATATATTTT. It is translated as CASSYGPHGGNTIYF.

V usage is TRBV25-1 and J usage is TRBJ1-1; 7 positions agree with TRBD1. The CDR3 consists of 14 residues. In germline, CDR1 is MGHDK, CDR2 SYGVNS. V shed 6 bases and J 0 bases; nucleotides not matched to a gene: 4. The CDR3 here is CASRTGALNTEAFF. In nucleotides, the CDR3 is TGTGCCAGCAGAACAGGGGCCTTGAACACTGAAGCTTTCTTT. The full variable domain, in which reference TRBV25-1 and TRBJ1-1 provide the parts outside the CDR3, is EADIYQTPRYLVIGTGKKITLECSQTMGHDKMYWYQQDPGMELHLIHYSYGVNSTEKGDLSSESTVSRIRTEHFPLTLESARPSHTSQYLCASRTGALNTEAFFGQGTRLTVV.

This clone was seen a single time. The same CDR3 can be traced to other DNA sequences in this sample. The J gene is TRBJ2-7, the V gene TRBV6-5; TRBD1 agrees at 8 bases. Germline V lookup: CDR1 MNHEY, CDR2 SVGAGI. The CDR3 is 14 residues long. Trimming took 2 bases from V and 3 from J; bases not matched to a gene: 3. The CDR3 loop is CASSYDRGNYEQYF. The DNA of the CDR3 is TGTGCCAGCAGTTACGACAGGGGTAACTACGAGCAGTACTTC.

V gene TRBV2 combines with J gene TRBJ1-4; 7 bases agree with TRBD1. The germline CDR1 and CDR2 sequences are SNHLY and FYNNEI. V was pared by 7 bases and J by 6 bases, with 8 bases of the junction left unmatched. The CDR3 is 14 residues long. The CDR3 is CASKFWQGDEKLFF. As DNA, the CDR3 is TGTGCCAGCAAGTTTTGGCAGGGGGATGAAAAACTGTTTTTT. Together with reference TRBV2 and TRBJ1-4, the CDR3 gives the full variable domain: EPEVTQTPSHQVTQMGQEVILRCVPISNHLYFYWYRQILGQKVEFLVSFYNNEISEKSEIFDDQFSVERPDGSNFTLKIRSTKLEDSAMYFCASKFWQGDEKLFFGSGTQLSVL.

The chain links TRBV27 to TRBJ2-1; either TRBD1 or TRBD2 may supply D (5 bases each). V was shortened by 3 bases and J by 8 bases, with 17 bases between the two germline ends. Germline V gene lookup returns CDR1 MNHEY and CDR2 SMNVEV (reference sequence). There are 15 residues in the CDR3. Written as DNA, the CDR3 is TGTGCCAGCAGTTTTGGACGGGGCCGCCCCCATGAGCAGTTCTTC. Protein: CASSFGRGRPHEQFF.

This chain joins TRBV5-1 and TRBJ1-2; 7 bases line up with TRBD1. V lost 2 bases to trimming and J lost 4 bases; unmatched junction nucleotides: 11. Germline V gene lookup returns CDR1 SGHRS and CDR2 YFSETQ. The CDR3 sequence is 16 residues long. Written as DNA, the CDR3 is TGCGCCAGCAGCTTTGAATGGGACAGAGAGAGCTATGGCTACACCTTC. Its protein product is CASSFEWDRESYGYTF.

The chain uses TRBV29-1 and TRBJ2-7; a weak D match, TRBD1 (7 bases). CDR1 is SQVTM and CDR2 is ANQGSEA in the germline V gene. CDR3 length equals 19 residues. Between the trimmed V and J ends, which lost 5 bases and 0 bases, there was a span of 29 bases. CDR3 region: CSVQFGGQSASMSSYEQYF. CDR3 bases: TGCAGCGTTCAATTCGGGGGACAGAGTGCCAGTATGAGCTCCTACGAGCAGTACTTC.

With respect to this clone: Other DNA sequences in the same sample also yield this CDR3. This sequence joins TRBV6-6 and TRBJ1-5; D not certain. Trimming removed 4 bases from V and 2 bases from J, with 6 bases in between. Germline-derived CDR1 and CDR2 are MNHNY and SVGAGI (reference sequence). This CDR3 contains 13 residues. Here the CDR3 reads CASSSDRNQPQHF. CDR3 nucleotides: TGTGCCAGCAGTTCCGATCGCAATCAGCCCCAGCATTTT.

This rearrangement joins TRBV30 to TRBJ2-2, with unresolved D. In germline, CDR1 is GTSNPN, CDR2 SVGIG (reference sequence). CDR3 length: 13 amino acids. Trimming cost V 4 bases and J 1 base, with 7 bases left between them. CDR3 nucleotide sequence: TGTGCCTGGACCACCAGGAACACCGGGGAGCTGTTTTTT. Translating it yields CAWTTRNTGELFF.

The J gene is TRBJ1-2, the V gene TRBV18; unclear D gene. CDR1 is KGHSH, CDR2 LQKENI, per germline. There are 15 residues in the CDR3. Trimming shortened V by 3 bases and J by 2 bases, and 13 bases separated the two germline ends. CDR3 in amino acids: CASSPYITENYGYTF. The CDR3 coding sequence is TGTGCCAGCTCACCTTACATTACAGAGAACTATGGCTACACCTTC.

CDR3 DNA: TGCGCCAGCTCCAGCGAGGCCTATAATTCACCCCTCCACTTT. Translation gives CASSSEAYNSPLHF. V usage is TRBV4-3 and J usage is TRBJ1-6; unclear D gene. The CDR3 loop spans 14 amino acids. Germline V CDR1 and CDR2: LGHNA, YSLEER. V lost 8 bases to trimming and J lost 2 bases, with 10 bases between them.

This rearrangement joins TRBV5-1 to TRBJ2-2, with no clear D. Trimming shortened V by 0 bases and J by 7 bases, and 10 bases separated the two germline ends. This CDR3 region has 14 residues. CDR1 and CDR2 (germline): SGHRS, YFSETQ. Here the CDR3 reads CASSLDPKGGELFF. CDR3 bases: TGCGCCAGCAGCTTGGACCCTAAGGGCGGGGAGCTGTTTTTT.

This clone has just a few counts. The chain links TRBV15 to TRBJ1-1; D gene unclear. The germline CDR1 and CDR2 sequences are LNHNV and YYDKDF (reference sequence). The CDR3 runs 14 residues. Between the trimmed V and J ends, which lost 0 bases and 4 bases, there was a span of 9 bases. This CDR3 reads CATSRDLAGTEAFF. Written as DNA, the CDR3 is TGTGCCACCAGCAGAGATCTGGCAGGCACTGAAGCTTTCTTT.

The chain uses TRBV6-6 and TRBJ1-5; 8 bases are a match to TRBD1. Germline CDR1 MNHNY, CDR2 SVGAGI (reference sequence). The CDR3 is 14 amino acids. Unmatched junction bases numbered 4, after V lost 2 bases and J lost 7 bases. CDR3: CASSYQGAGQPQHF. The CDR3, as DNA: TGTGCCAGCAGTTACCAGGGGGCAGGCCAGCCCCAGCATTTT.

The J gene is TRBJ2-5, the V gene TRBV7-3, with 7 bases lining up with TRBD1. Germline V gene data show CDR1 as SGHTA and CDR2 as FQGTGA. Trimming removed 5 bases from V and 4 bases from J; junction bases left unmatched: 4. The CDR3 extends over 13 amino acids. CDR3 bases: TGTGCCAGCAGCCCAACAGGGGTAGAGACCCAGTACTTC. It yields the protein CASSPTGVETQYF.

The rearrangement links TRBV9 to TRBJ2-1; D possibly corresponds to TRBD2 (6 bases). The germline V gene encodes CDR1 SGDLS and CDR2 YYNGEE. Trimming stripped 0 bases from V and 6 bases from J, with 19 bases between. The CDR3 totals 17 residues. The CDR3 reads CASSVATGSGASNEQFF. CDR3 nucleotide sequence: TGTGCCAGCAGCGTAGCTACGGGTAGCGGAGCTAGCAATGAGCAGTTCTTC. Full variable domain (outside the CDR3, taken from reference TRBV9 and TRBJ2-1): DSGVTQTPKHLITATGQRVTLRCSPRSGDLSVYWYQQSLDQGLQFLIQYYNGEERAKGNILERFSAQQFPDLHSELNLSSLELGDSALYFCASSVATGSGASNEQFFGPGTRLTVL.

This clone was seen a single time. The chain combines TRBV28 with TRBJ2-6; D unclear. This CDR3 region has 15 residues. The V gene lost 3 bases and the J gene lost 4 bases, with 10 bases spanning the gap. The V gene's germline CDR1 is MDHEN and CDR2 SYDVKM. CDR3 region: CASSFMDEGANVLTF. The CDR3 nucleotides read TGTGCCAGCAGTTTTATGGACGAGGGGGCCAACGTCCTGACTTTC.

The chain couples TRBV6-5 to TRBJ2-7; TRBD2 matches 10 bases. Germline V gene sequence: CDR1 MNHEY, CDR2 SVGAGI. V lost 5 bases and J lost 4; bases outside the gene matches: 5. The CDR3 length is 14 residues. CDR3 coding DNA: TGTGCCAGCAGTACCCCGGGACTAGCGTACGAGCAGTACTTC. It translates to CASSTPGLAYEQYF.

The CDR3 spells CASNTGTSGASRETQYF. CDR3 bases: TGTGCCAGCAATACCGGGACTAGCGGGGCCAGTCGGGAGACCCAGTACTTC. The chain uses TRBV28 and TRBJ2-5; 13 positions agree with TRBD2. V trimming: 7 bases; J trimming: 5 bases; junction bases outside the gene matches: 13. The CDR3 length is 17 residues. Germline CDR1 MDHEN, CDR2 SYDVKM.

This chain joins TRBV25-1 and TRBJ2-3; D is undetermined. There are 12 residues in the CDR3. V lost 2 bases and J lost 4, with 4 bases in between. CDR1 is MGHDK, CDR2 SYGVNS, per germline. The CDR3 reads CASSEPADTQYF. The CDR3, as DNA: TGTGCCAGCAGTGAACCGGCAGATACGCAGTATTTT. The full variable domain, rest sourced from reference TRBV25-1 and TRBJ2-3, is EADIYQTPRYLVIGTGKKITLECSQTMGHDKMYWYQQDPGMELHLIHYSYGVNSTEKGDLSSESTVSRIRTEHFPLTLESARPSHTSQYLCASSEPADTQYFGPGTRLTVL.

In this sample, this clone turned up a few times. This chain joins TRBV7-9 and TRBJ1-3, with no clear D. Germline V CDR1 and CDR2: SEHNR, FQNEAQ (reference sequence). The CDR3 length is 14 residues. V dropped 4 bases and J dropped 0 bases, with 7 bases sitting between them. This CDR3 reads CASSSGSSGNTIYF. CDR3 nucleotide sequence: TGTGCCAGCAGCTCCGGGAGCTCTGGAAACACCATATATTTT. The full variable domain, completed using reference TRBV7-9 and TRBJ1-3, is DTGVSQNPRHKITKRGQNVTFRCDPISEHNRLYWYRQTLGQGPEFLTYFQNEAQLEKSRLLSDRFSAERPKGSFSTLEIQRTEQGDSAMYLCASSSGSSGNTIYFGEGSWLTVV.